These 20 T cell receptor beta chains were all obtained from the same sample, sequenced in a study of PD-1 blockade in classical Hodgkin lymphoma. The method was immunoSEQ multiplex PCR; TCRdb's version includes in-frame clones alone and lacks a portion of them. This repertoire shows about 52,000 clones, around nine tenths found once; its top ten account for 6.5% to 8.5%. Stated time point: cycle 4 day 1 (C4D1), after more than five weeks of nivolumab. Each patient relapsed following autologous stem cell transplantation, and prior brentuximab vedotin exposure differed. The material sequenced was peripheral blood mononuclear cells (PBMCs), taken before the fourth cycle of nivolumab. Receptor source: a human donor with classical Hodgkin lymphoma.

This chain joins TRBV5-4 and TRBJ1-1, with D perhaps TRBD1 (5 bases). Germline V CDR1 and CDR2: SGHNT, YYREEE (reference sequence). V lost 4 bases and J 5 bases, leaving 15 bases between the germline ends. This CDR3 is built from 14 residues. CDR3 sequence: CASSEGWGGTEAFF. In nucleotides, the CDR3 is TGTGCCAGCAGCGAAGGCTGGGGGGGAACTGAAGCTTTCTTT.

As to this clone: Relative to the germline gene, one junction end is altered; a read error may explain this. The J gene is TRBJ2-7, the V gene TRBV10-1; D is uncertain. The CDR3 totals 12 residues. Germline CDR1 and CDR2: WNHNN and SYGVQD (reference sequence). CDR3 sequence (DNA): TGCGCCAGCAGTGAAAGCTCCCACGAGCAGTACTTC. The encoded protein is CASSESSHEQYF.

The CDR3 sequence: CASGFRDRVPYEQYF. CDR3 DNA: TGCGCCAGCGGGTTCCGGGACAGGGTCCCCTACGAGCAGTACTTC. V gene TRBV4-1 combines with J gene TRBJ2-7; 9 positions agree with TRBD1. The ends lost 8 bases at V and 2 bases at J; junction bases unmatched: 10. The CDR3 runs to 15 residues. The germline V gene encodes CDR1 MGHRA and CDR2 YSYEKL.

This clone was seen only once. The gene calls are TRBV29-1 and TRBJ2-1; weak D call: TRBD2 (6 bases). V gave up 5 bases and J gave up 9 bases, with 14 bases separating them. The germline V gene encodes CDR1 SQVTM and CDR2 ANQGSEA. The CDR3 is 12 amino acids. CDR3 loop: CSVRRGGGEQFF. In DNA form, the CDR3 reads TGCAGCGTTCGGAGGGGAGGAGGTGAGCAGTTCTTC.

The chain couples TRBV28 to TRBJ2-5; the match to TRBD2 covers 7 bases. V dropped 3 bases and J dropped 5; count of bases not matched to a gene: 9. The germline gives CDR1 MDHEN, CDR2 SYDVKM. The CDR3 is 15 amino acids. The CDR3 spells CASSLASGWGETQYF. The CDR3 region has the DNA TGTGCCAGCAGTTTGGCTAGCGGTTGGGGGGAGACCCAGTACTTC.

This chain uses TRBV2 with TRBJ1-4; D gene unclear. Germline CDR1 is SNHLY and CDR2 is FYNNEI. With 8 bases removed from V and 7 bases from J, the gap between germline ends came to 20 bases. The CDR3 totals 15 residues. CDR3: CASVLNRAKAEKLFF. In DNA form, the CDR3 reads TGTGCCAGCGTATTGAATAGGGCAAAGGCTGAAAAACTGTTTTTT.

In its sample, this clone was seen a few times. The CDR3 DNA sequence: TGTGCCAGCAGCCCCTCGGTAAAACACTTTAGCAATCAGCCCCAGCATTTT. It encodes CASSPSVKHFSNQPQHF. The chain is built from TRBV7-8 and TRBJ1-5; D is ambiguous. V was clipped by 5 bases and J by 0 bases, with 17 bases between them. Germline assignment: CDR1 SGHVS and CDR2 FQNEAQ. The CDR3 contains 17 residues.

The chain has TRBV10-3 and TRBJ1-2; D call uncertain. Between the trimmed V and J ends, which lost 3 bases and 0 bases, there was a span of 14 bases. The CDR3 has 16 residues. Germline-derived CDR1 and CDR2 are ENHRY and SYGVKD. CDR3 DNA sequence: TGTGCCATCAGTGAACCAGGCGTTGGAGCTAACTATGGCTACACCTTC. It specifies CAISEPGVGANYGYTF.

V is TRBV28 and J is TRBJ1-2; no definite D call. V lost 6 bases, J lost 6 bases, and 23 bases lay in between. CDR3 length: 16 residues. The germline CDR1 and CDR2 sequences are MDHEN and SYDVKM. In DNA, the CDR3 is TGTGCCAGCAGCTCCCTCCGTCTAGCTGGGTCACATGGCTACACCTTC. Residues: CASSSLRLAGSHGYTF.

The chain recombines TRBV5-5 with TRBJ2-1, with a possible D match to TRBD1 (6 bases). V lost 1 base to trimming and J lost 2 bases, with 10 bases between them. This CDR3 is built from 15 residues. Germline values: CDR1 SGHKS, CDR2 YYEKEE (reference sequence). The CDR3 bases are TGTGCCAGCAGCTTGAGGGCAGGGGCCTACAATGAGCAGTTCTTC. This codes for CASSLRAGAYNEQFF.

CDR3 amino acids: CASSLAGLSGANVLTF. For the CDR3, the DNA is TGTGCCAGCAGCTTGGCCGGACTCTCTGGGGCCAACGTCCTGACTTTC. The chain recombines TRBV5-4 with TRBJ2-6, with TRBD2 as a possible D gene (5 bases). The CDR3 has 16 amino acids. Trimming removed 0 bases from V and 0 bases from J, with 7 bases in between. Germline V lookup: CDR1 SGHNT, CDR2 YYREEE (reference sequence).

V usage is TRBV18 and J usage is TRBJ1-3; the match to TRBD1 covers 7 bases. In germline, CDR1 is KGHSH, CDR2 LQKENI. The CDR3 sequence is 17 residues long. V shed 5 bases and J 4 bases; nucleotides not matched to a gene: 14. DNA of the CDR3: TGTGCCAGCTCATTCAAGACGACAGGGCTCGCCGGAAACACCATATATTTT. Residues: CASSFKTTGLAGNTIYF.

This CDR3 reads CASRVGEGLREQYF. Written as DNA, the CDR3 is TGCGCCAGTAGAGTTGGGGAGGGTTTGCGCGAGCAGTACTTC. This chain connects TRBV5-1 to TRBJ2-7; 7 nucleotides line up with TRBD2. V trimming: 8 bases; J trimming: 6 bases; junction bases outside the gene matches: 14. This CDR3 has 14 amino acids. Germline CDR1 and CDR2: SGHRS and YFSETQ.

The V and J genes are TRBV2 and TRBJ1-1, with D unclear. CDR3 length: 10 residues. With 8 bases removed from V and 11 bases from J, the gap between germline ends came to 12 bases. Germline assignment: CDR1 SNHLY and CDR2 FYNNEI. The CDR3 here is CASVALGAFF. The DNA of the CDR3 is TGTGCCAGCGTGGCCTTAGGCGCTTTCTTT.

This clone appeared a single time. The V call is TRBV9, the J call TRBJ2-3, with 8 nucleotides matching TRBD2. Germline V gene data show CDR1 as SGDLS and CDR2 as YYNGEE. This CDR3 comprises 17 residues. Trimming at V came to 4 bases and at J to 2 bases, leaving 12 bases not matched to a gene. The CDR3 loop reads CASSSRLAGPLTDTQYF. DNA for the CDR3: TGTGCCAGCAGCTCCCGCCTAGCGGGCCCCCTCACAGATACGCAGTATTTT.

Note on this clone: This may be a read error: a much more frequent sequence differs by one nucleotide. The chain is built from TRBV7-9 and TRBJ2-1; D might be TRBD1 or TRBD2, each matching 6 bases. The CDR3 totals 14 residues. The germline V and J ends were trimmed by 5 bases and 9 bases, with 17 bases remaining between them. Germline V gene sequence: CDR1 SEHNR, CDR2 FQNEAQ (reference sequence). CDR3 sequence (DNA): TGTGCCAGCAGCGACGGGGGCGCGGGCGGTGAGCAGTTCTTC. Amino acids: CASSDGGAGGEQFF.

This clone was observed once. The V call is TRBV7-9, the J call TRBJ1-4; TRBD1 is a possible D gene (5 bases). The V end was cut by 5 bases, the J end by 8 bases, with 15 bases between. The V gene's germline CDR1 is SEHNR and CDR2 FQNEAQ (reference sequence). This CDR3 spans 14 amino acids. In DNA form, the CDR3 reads TGTGCCAGCAGCCATGTTGGGCGGGGCGAAAAACTGTTTTTT. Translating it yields CASSHVGRGEKLFF.

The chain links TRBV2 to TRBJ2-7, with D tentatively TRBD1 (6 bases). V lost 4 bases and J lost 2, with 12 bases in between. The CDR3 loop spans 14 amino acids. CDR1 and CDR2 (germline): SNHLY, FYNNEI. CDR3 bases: TGTGCCAGCAGTGCAGGACAGCCGCCCTACGAGCAGTACTTC. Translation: CASSAGQPPYEQYF.

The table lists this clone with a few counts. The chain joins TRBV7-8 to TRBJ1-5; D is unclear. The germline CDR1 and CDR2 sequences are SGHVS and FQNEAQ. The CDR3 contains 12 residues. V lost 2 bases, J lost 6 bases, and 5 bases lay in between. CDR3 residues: CASSLSVQPQHF. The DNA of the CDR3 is TGTGCCAGCAGCTTATCGGTTCAGCCCCAGCATTTT.

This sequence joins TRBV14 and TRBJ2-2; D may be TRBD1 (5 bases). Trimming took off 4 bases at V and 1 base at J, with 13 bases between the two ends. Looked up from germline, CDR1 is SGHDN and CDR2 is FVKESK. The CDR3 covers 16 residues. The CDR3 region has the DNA TGTGCCAGCAGCCCAAGAAGAGACAGGAACACCGGGGAGCTGTTTTTT. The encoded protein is CASSPRRDRNTGELFF.